This T cell receptor (beta chain) was observed in a study of shared clonotypes between healthy human individuals. The length of the CDR3 is 15 residues. After removal of 6 bases from V and 4 bases from J, the junction contained 6 bases not matched to a gene. Germline V gene data show CDR1 as MNHEY and CDR2 as SVGAGI. Assay used: immunoSEQ multiplex PCR; TCRdb lists only in-frame clones, some missing. The repertoire holds 2 million to 2.5 million clones, with approximately 95% as singletons. V gene TRBV6-5 combines with J gene TRBJ2-4; 10 nucleotides match TRBD2. The sample comprised naive CD4+ T cells sorted from blood. Subset in this sample: CD45RA+ positively selected. The clonotype comes from a man between 18 and 35 years old in good health. This CDR3 is CASSAGLAAKNIQYF. DNA for the CDR3: TGTGCCAGCAGCGCCGGACTAGCGGCAAAAAACATTCAGTACTTC.